This TCR beta chain derives from a study of blood T cells in healthy people across ages. Findings of the study overall: There were more naive CD4+ cells and higher diversity in long-lived donors than in aged donors.

About this clonotype: Its specificity is not known.

Trimming took 3 bases from V and 1 from J, leaving 12 bases between them. The CDR3 consists of 15 residues. Germline loops: CDR1 LNHNV, CDR2 YYDKDF (reference sequence). A second roughly 6 to 12 cycle PCR used barcoded and J-beta primers. MiXCR was run by TCRdb on the 5' RACE reads, yielding one entry per CDR3 protein. The sample lists 700,000 to 1,000,000 distinct CDR3 sequences; 40% to 50% were seen once. J is TRBJ1-1 and V is TRBV15; tentatively, D is TRBD1 (6 bases). The receptor's source is a man in his fifties or sixties in good health. Sequenced: blood. The CDR3 nucleotides read TGTGCCACCAGCAGGCTGCTAGGGGGGAACACTGAAGCTTTCTTT. Encoded protein: CATSRLLGGNTEAFF.